This T cell receptor beta chain derives from a study of HIV-infected patients and healthy controls. This clonotype was picked up many times. What it recognizes is unknown. General study points: HIV+ repertoires were severely depleted of MAIT alpha-chain CDR3s, unlike healthy controls.

Reverse transcription used 500 to 550 ng RNA and constant-region primers for alpha and beta. Alpha and beta chain libraries were made separately by chain-specific third strand synthesis with multiplexing indices. A single primer pair per chain amplified all rearrangements, with per-molecule barcodes. TCRdb ran MiXCR on the 5' RACE reads and lists one entry per CDR3 protein. Among fewer than 20,000 distinct CDR3 sequences listed, roughly 9% were seen once. No cell fractionation was done, so the repertoire covers all unsorted peripheral blood T cells. An approximately 2.5 ml peripheral blood sample was taken for RNA. The sequenced material came from blood. This sequence was found in an adult in good health.

The CDR3 coding sequence is TGTGCCAGCAGATCCCCTTCGACTAGCGGGAGGGAAAACATTCAGTACTTC. Translated, it gives CASRSPSTSGRENIQYF. The chain carries TRBV2 and TRBJ2-4; 14 bases line up with TRBD2. The ends lost 6 bases at V and 5 bases at J; junction bases unmatched: 9. There are 17 residues in the CDR3. The germline gives CDR1 SNHLY, CDR2 FYNNEI.